These T cell receptor beta chains were read from a single sample in a study of cytomegalovirus exposure and HLA in healthy donors. Some clones are missing from TCRdb's copy, which holds only in-frame ones; the method was immunoSEQ multiplex PCR. The table records about 120,000 clones, under 80% of them present only once. The sequenced material came from PBMCs. These receptors were obtained from a man in his sixties in good health and CMV-seropositive. Each CDR3 is given with its conserved first and last residue. The D gene is left open where the match is weak. Clone size, where shown, is once, few, many, or a class for clones that have expanded.

j_gene,v_gene,abundance,d_gene,CDR3nt,CDR3aa
TRBJ2-5,TRBV11-3,-,TRBD2,TGTGCCAGCAGCTTGGGGGGGGGAGAGACCCAGTACTTC,CASSLGGGETQYF
TRBJ2-3,TRBV5-1,few,-,TGCGCCAGCAGCTTTCAGGGCACAGATACGCAGTATTTT,CASSFQGTDTQYF
TRBJ1-1,TRBV6-1,-,TRBD1,TGTGCCAGCAGCGGACAGGGGAAGAACACTGAAGCTTTCTTT,CASSGQGKNTEAFF
TRBJ1-1,TRBV18,-,-,TGTGCCAGCTCACCACTCGTAGGCGGGGGCACTGAAGCTTTCTTT,CASSPLVGGGTEAFF
TRBJ2-3,TRBV5-1,-,TRBD1,TGCGCCAGCAACGTACAGGGGGCCACAGATACGCAGTATTTT,CASNVQGATDTQYF
TRBJ1-6,TRBV7-9,-,-,TGTGCCAGCAGCGGCCCGGGACTTCGCTATAATTCACCCCTCCACTTT,CASSGPGLRYNSPLHF
TRBJ2-3,TRBV5-4,once,TRBD2,TGTGCCAGCAGCTTGAGAAGCGGGAGGGCCCTAAGCACAGATACGCAGTATTTT,CASSLRSGRALSTDTQYF
TRBJ2-7,TRBV28,-,TRBD1,TGTGCCAGCAGCTCCCCAAGGGACAGAAGTTTC,CASSSPRDRSF
TRBJ2-7,TRBV15,-,-,TGTGCCACCAGCACCCTGGGGGCGCGAGAGCAGTACTTC,CATSTLGAREQYF
TRBJ2-7,TRBV19,-,TRBD2,TGTGCCAGTAGTTTAGAGCGGGGTCGCTCCTACGAGCAGTACTTC,CASSLERGRSYEQYF
TRBJ1-4,TRBV15,-,-,TGTGCCACCAGCAGAAGACCCCTAGGTAATGAAAAACTGTTTTTT,CATSRRPLGNEKLFF
TRBJ1-1,TRBV4-1,few,-,TGCGCCAGCAGCCAAGATGGAGGAGGCGGGAGGTGGAACACTGAAGCTTTCTTT,CASSQDGGGGRWNTEAFF
TRBJ2-7,TRBV28,-,-,TGTGCCAGCACGCGCGGGAACGGTTACTACGAGCAGTACTTC,CASTRGNGYYEQYF
TRBJ2-7,TRBV7-2,once,TRBD1,TGTGCCAGCAGCTTAGGGGGACAGGGGGTGGGCTACGAGCAGTACTTC,CASSLGGQGVGYEQYF
TRBJ1-3,TRBV7-7,-,-,TGTGCCAGCAGTCCGGGGGGGTTTGGAAACACCATATATTTT,CASSPGGFGNTIYF
TRBJ2-4,TRBV19,few,TRBD1,TGTGCCAGTAGTATCCCCCGGGACAGCAAAAACATTCAGTACTTC,CASSIPRDSKNIQYF
TRBJ1-1,TRBV28,-,-,TGTGCCAGCAGCTCCATGTGGAGCGGGACTGAAGCTTTCTTT,CASSSMWSGTEAFF
TRBJ2-7,TRBV10-2,-,TRBD1,TGCGCCAGCAGATGGACAGGGGGCTACGAGCAGTACTTC,CASRWTGGYEQYF
TRBJ1-6,TRBV7-6,few,-,TGTGCCAGCAGCTTAAATCAGGGAGGGACTATTAGTAATTCACCCCTCCACTTT,CASSLNQGGTISNSPLHF
TRBJ2-5,TRBV29-1,few,-,TGCAGCGTTGAAGATCGAAGTAGATACGGGACCCAGTACTTC,CSVEDRSRYGTQYF
TRBJ1-2,TRBV29-1,-,-,TGCAGCGTACTTCGGGGGGTGGATGGCTACACCTTC,CSVLRGVDGYTF
TRBJ2-3,TRBV18,-,TRBD1,TGTGCCAGCTCGGACAGGGGCGTAGATACGCAGTATTTT,CASSDRGVDTQYF
TRBJ2-7,TRBV7-8,few,TRBD1,TGTGCCAGCAGCTTACAGGGGGTATCCTACGAGCAGTACTTC,CASSLQGVSYEQYF
TRBJ2-3,TRBV7-3,-,TRBD2,TGTGCCAGCAGCCAGGGACTAGCGGGGACAGATACGCAGTATTTT,CASSQGLAGTDTQYF
TRBJ1-1,TRBV25-1,-,-,TGTGCCAGCAGTGACGACAGAAAATTGAACACTGAAGCTTTCTTT,CASSDDRKLNTEAFF
TRBJ2-2,TRBV11-2,-,TRBD2,TGTGCCAGCAGCCCTTTAGGAGCGGGAATTGACGGGGAGCTGTTTTTT,CASSPLGAGIDGELFF
TRBJ1-1,TRBV6-1,once,-,TGTGCCAGCAGTTTCCAGGCTGGGAACACTGAAGCTTTCTTT,CASSFQAGNTEAFF
TRBJ2-7,TRBV2,-,TRBD1,TGTGCCAGCAGCGGACAGGGTTACGAGCAGTACTTC,CASSGQGYEQYF
TRBJ1-1,TRBV21-1,few,-,TGTGCCAGCAGCAAGAGCGGGAACACTGAAGCTTTCTTT,CASSKSGNTEAFF
TRBJ1-2,TRBV27,-,TRBD1,TGTGCCAGCAGTCCAGGGGGGAACTATGGCTACACCTTC,CASSPGGNYGYTF
TRBJ1-2,TRBV28,-,TRBD1,TGTGCCAGCAGTTTAGACAGGGGGTCTAACTATGGCTACACCTTC,CASSLDRGSNYGYTF
TRBJ1-1,TRBV10-3,-,-,TGTGCCATCAGTGGGTACAGGGTGAACACTGAAGCTTTCTTT,CAISGYRVNTEAFF
TRBJ2-3,TRBV11-2,-,-,TGTGCCAGCAGCCCCGGTGCCTCCCCCACAGATACGCAGTATTTT,CASSPGASPTDTQYF
TRBJ2-6,TRBV19,once,-,TGTGCCAGTAGTATACCCACAGGGACACCTGGGGCCAACGTCCTGACTTTC,CASSIPTGTPGANVLTF
TRBJ1-1,TRBV6-1,-,-,TGTGCCAGCAGCCCCTGGTCTCTGGTGGGGGGTGAAGCTTTCTTT,CASSPWSLVGGEAFF
TRBJ2-3,TRBV5-6,-,-,TGTGCCAGCAGCTTGCCCGCCAGGCTCACAGATACGCAGTATTTT,CASSLPARLTDTQYF